This TCR beta chain was recorded in a study of blood T cell repertoires in COVID-19. Study-wide background: There were acute and convalescent COVID-19 samples, and they came from the United States, Italy and Spain. T cells, B-cell-depleted T cells, or PBMCs supplied cDNA or gDNA.

CDR1 is SGHRS, CDR2 YFSETQ, per germline. V was trimmed by 4 bases and J by 4 bases, leaving 15 bases between them. The CDR3 extends over 15 amino acids. Per the study methods: Nucleated cell counts were estimated from reference gene primer amplification. TCRdb's table, derived via immunoSEQ multiplex PCR, lists solely in-frame clones and lacks some. V and J calls and clone size are as listed in that table; D and trimming were resolved from the DNA. Among 350,000 to 450,000 clones listed, around 85% were seen once. This sequence joins TRBV5-1 and TRBJ2-1; possible D gene TRBD1, 6 bases. The source is a woman between 18 and 29 years old with acute or convalescent COVID-19. The sequencing input was peripheral blood. CDR3 DNA: TGCGCCAGCAGCGCCCAGGGGACCGAATACAATGAGCAGTTCTTC. It codes for CASSAQGTEYNEQFF.